These T cell receptor beta chains were read from a single sample in a study of blood T cell repertoires in COVID-19. Measured with immunoSEQ multiplex PCR; TCRdb has only the in-frame clones, and not every one. The sample shows 140,000 to 150,000 clones, around 84% of them seen only once. Sequencing was performed on peripheral blood. These receptors all come from a human donor with acute or convalescent COVID-19. The donor label of this sample is uncertain. Each CDR3 is given with its conserved first and last residue. Part of the rows lack a size; the others show once, few, many or a class for expanded clones.

TRBV7-6	-	TRBJ1-4	CASSLGTGANNEKLFF
TRBV3-1/TRBV3-2	-	TRBJ2-1	CASSQDLGKSGFPFEQFF
TRBV30	-	TRBJ1-3	CALGTAGNTIYF
TRBV27	-	TRBJ2-3	CASSLSSGGAPDTQYF
TRBV9	-	TRBJ1-2	CASSYGGGFGGYTF
TRBV5-1	-	TRBJ2-7	CASSLTREGEQYF
TRBV5-6	-	TRBJ2-6	CASSLPGLRSGANVLTF
TRBV24-1	-	TRBJ2-3	CATSEVSGTTDTQYF
TRBV27	-	TRBJ2-3	CASSLGLFGTDTQYF
TRBV9	few	TRBJ1-1	CASSARPGRYTEAFF
TRBV6-5	many	TRBJ1-2	CASSYGEGLYGYTF
TRBV29-1	-	TRBJ2-1	CSVGHEQFF
TRBV7-3	-	TRBJ2-6	CASAGRELSGANVLTF
TRBV2	-	TRBJ1-1	CASSPDATGWAEAFF
TRBV3-1/TRBV3-2	-	TRBJ1-2	CASSQPKNGGGGYTF
TRBV27	-	TRBJ1-3	CASSPRDRSSGNTIYF
TRBV12-3/TRBV12-4	few	TRBJ2-1	CASTSAGGHEQFF
TRBV5-1	once	TRBJ1-2	CASSPEGGHYGYTF
TRBV6-5	-	TRBJ1-2	CASSSTGDYGYTF
TRBV27	-	TRBJ2-7	CASSLRDTYEQYF
TRBV18	-	TRBJ1-2	CASSPARQGSWGYTF
TRBV29-1	-	TRBJ1-1	CSGTGTLPTEAFF
TRBV7-9	-	TRBJ1-2	CASSGSTGNYGYTF
TRBV28	-	TRBJ1-2	CASKLTANYGYTF
TRBV15	-	TRBJ2-1	CATSRDYGGTYNEQFF